This entry describes one TCR beta chain. Its specificity is not known. The record originates from a study of blood T cells in healthy people across ages. Germline loops: CDR1 KGHSH, CDR2 LQKENI. CDR3 size: 14 residues. Trimming removed 2 bases from V and 4 bases from J; junction bases left unmatched: 1. Study results and limitations: Roughly linear declines in TCR beta diversity per million T cells occurred with age.

Together with a sample-barcoded 5' primer, a J-beta primer mix was included in a second PCR lasting about 6 to 11 cycles. Each cDNA molecule carried a tag from a template-switch adaptor that contained 12 random nucleotides. One entry per CDR3 protein results from TCRdb running MiXCR on the 5' RACE reads. The data hold hundreds of thousands of distinct CDR3 sequences, with under 65% observed a single time. The sequenced sample was blood. The chain recombines TRBV18 with TRBJ1-4, with 7 bases that match TRBD1. This clonotype was sampled from an elderly woman in good health. As DNA, the CDR3 is TGTGCCAGCTCACCAGGACAGGATAATGAAAAACTGTTTTTT. Its translation is CASSPGQDNEKLFF.